This paragraph covers one T cell receptor (beta chain) sequence. The sample is drawn from a study of blood T cell repertoires in COVID-19. Turning to the study itself: Some COVID-19 samples were acute and others convalescent; all came from the United States, Italy and Spain. The analysed material was cDNA or gDNA that came from T cells, B-cell-depleted T cells, or PBMCs.

TCRdb keeps only in-frame clones here, not all; method: immunoSEQ multiplex PCR. The data show 250,000 to 350,000 clones, with around 84% seen just once and over 1.1% held by the top ten. Germline V gene sequence: CDR1 SNHLY, CDR2 FYNNEI. The CDR3 loop spans 14 amino acids. V was clipped by 7 bases and J by 1 base; unmatched bases: 6. Enrolled during active infection, Seattle patients were then followed longitudinally. The chain has TRBV2 and TRBJ1-1, with 7 bases that match TRBD1. This clonotype originated in a human donor with COVID-19, enrolled during active disease. The donor label of this sample is uncertain. Sample: peripheral blood. CDR3 nucleotide sequence: TGTGCCAGCATTCAGTACAGGGGGAACACTGAAGCTTTCTTT. Its translation: CASIQYRGNTEAFF.